This T cell receptor (beta chain) was identified in a study of OX40 agonist ivuxolimab in advanced cancers. Turning to the study itself: Subjects had a mean age of about 65 years, with a range of 23 to 79; 82.7% were male.

Study-wide results and limits: On average, a greater number of expanded clones characterised CD8+ T cells relative to CD4+. It was not determined which antigens were specifically recognized by the peripheral T cells that had undergone clonal expansion.

Germline trimming cut 4 bases from V and 10 bases from J; bases unmatched to any gene: 16. Germline CDR1 SGHVS, CDR2 FQNEAQ. This CDR3 spans 17 amino acids. The table came from immunoSEQ multiplex PCR; TCRdb's copy has only in-frame clones and leaves some out. This sample yields 13,000 or so clones, of which 67% are seen a single time; roughly 29% belongs to the top ten. Notes on this clone: Its specificity is unknown.

The input for sequencing was CD4+ or CD8+ T cells sorted from blood, taken in a trial of the OX40 agonist ivuxolimab. This chain links TRBV7-8 with TRBJ1-6; 7 positions match TRBD1. This TCR was sampled from an adult with an advanced solid tumor such as melanoma, head and neck, liver or kidney cancer. The CDR3 coding sequence is TGTGCCAGCAGCTCCATTGGTGAAGGGGGCGCGAGGTCACCCCTCCACTTT. Amino acid sequence: CASSSIGEGGARSPLHF. Full variable domain (remainder filled in from reference TRBV7-8 and TRBJ1-6): GAGVSQSPRYKVAKRGQDVALRCDPISGHVSLFWYQQALGQGPEFLTYFQNEAQLDKSGLPSDRFFAERPEGSVSTLKIQRTQQEDSAVYLCASSSIGEGGARSPLHFGNGTRLTVT.